This T cell receptor (beta chain) comes out of a study of molecular identifiers for immune sequencing clone quantification. For the study at large: Replicates involved a five-way split of RNA from approximately 20,000 or 100,000 naive CD8 cells, with sequencing of four.

Study conclusions and caveats: Highly expanded clones may be undercounted when identical TCR molecules share barcodes. It was shown that clones above 20 RNA copies held over 97% of effector molecules, but under 1% in naive cells. Among around 1 million naive cells, as was reported, spiked Jurkat TCR RNA from one cell was detectable.

Each CDR3 protein gets one entry after TCRdb re-called the PCR reads with MiXCR. The profile covers roughly 300,000 distinct CDR3 sequences, with over 20% appearing a single time and roughly 0.7% taken by the ten largest. This clonotype was counted at least ten times. The antigen is unknown. The V gene's germline CDR1 is SGHDN and CDR2 FVKESK. This CDR3 comprises 16 residues. The ends were cut back, 1 base at V and 8 bases at J, with 18 bases in the middle. The sequenced material came from naive CD8+ T cells from blood, with Jurkat cell RNA spiked in. Subset denoted: FACS-sorted CD8+CD4-CCR7+CD45RA+ naive T cells. The receptor's source is a human donor in good health. Some libraries in this study had Jurkat cell RNA spiked in. This chain connects TRBV14 to TRBJ2-1; D might be TRBD1 or TRBD2, each matching 5 bases. The CDR3 coding sequence is TGTGCCAGCAGCCAAGTTGAGGGGTTTATTGCGGATGAGCAGTTCTTC. As protein: CASSQVEGFIADEQFF.